The 21 T cell receptor beta chains reported below all come from one sample, sequenced in a study of beta chain features in type 1 diabetes. Expressed TCRB transcripts were sequenced because the isolated RNA had all been reverse transcribed beforehand. The data were produced by immunoSEQ multiplex PCR, yet TCRdb's version contains in-frame clones alone and is incomplete. The sample consists of hundreds of thousands of clones, around 14% of them appearing once. Sequencing was performed on naive CD4+ T cells from blood. The receptors shown here come from a man younger than 45 in good health.

This clone turned up a few times. The rearrangement uses TRBV4-1 and TRBJ2-4, with a weak D call TRBD1 (5 bases). The CDR3 spans 14 residues. Trimming stripped 0 bases from V and 8 bases from J, with 11 bases between. The V gene's germline CDR1 is MGHRA and CDR2 YSYEKL. CDR3 bases: TGCGCCAGCAGCCAAGATAGGGGTTGGGACATTCAGTACTTC. It specifies CASSQDRGWDIQYF.

V and J are TRBV13 and TRBJ1-3; D uncertain. V was shortened by 6 bases and J by 1 base, with 10 bases between the two germline ends. Germline V lookup: CDR1 PRHDT, CDR2 FYEKMQ (reference sequence). The CDR3 runs to 14 residues. The CDR3 DNA sequence: TGTGCCAGCAGGTTCGAGCAATCTGGAAACACCATATATTTT. Translation: CASRFEQSGNTIYF.

This clone turned up a few times. The V and J genes are TRBV7-9 and TRBJ2-7, with D possibly being TRBD2 (6 bases). Trimming left V 5 bases short and J 2 bases short, with 10 bases between. CDR3 length: 13 amino acids. Germline V lookup: CDR1 SEHNR, CDR2 FQNEAQ (reference sequence). CDR3 protein: CASSGGETYEQYF. The CDR3 nucleotides are TGTGCCAGCAGCGGCGGGGAGACCTACGAGCAGTACTTC.

The J gene is TRBJ2-1, the V gene TRBV11-3, with TRBD2 matching over 7 bases. V shed 7 bases and J 7 bases; nucleotides not matched to a gene: 13. CDR1 and CDR2 from the germline V gene are SGHNT and YENEEA. There are 15 residues in the CDR3. For the CDR3, the DNA is TGTGCCAGCACCCCCGGCGGGAGAATACCGAATGAGCAGTTCTTC. Translation gives CASTPGGRIPNEQFF.

This chain links TRBV4-3 with TRBJ2-3, with 8 bases matching TRBD2. V gave up 1 base and J gave up 8 bases; unmatched junction bases: 17. The CDR3 extends over 18 amino acids. Germline assignment: CDR1 LGHNA and CDR2 YSLEER. The CDR3 nucleotides read TGCGCCAGCAGCCAAGGGCCGGGGGGTAGCGGGGCTCGGGGTACGCAGTATTTT. It is translated as CASSQGPGGSGARGTQYF.

The chain is built from TRBV7-9 and TRBJ2-7; 13 bases agree with TRBD2. The germline gives CDR1 SEHNR, CDR2 FQNEAQ (reference sequence). V shed 5 bases, J shed 2 bases, and the junction held 12 bases outside the gene matches. The CDR3 consists of 18 residues. The CDR3 sequence: CASSPGTSGIGAAYEQYV. CDR3 bases: TGTGCCAGCAGCCCAGGGACTAGCGGGATCGGTGCCGCCTACGAGCAGTACGTC.

The chain joins TRBV29-1 to TRBJ1-5; 7 bases align to TRBD1. Germline CDR1 is SQVTM and CDR2 is ANQGSEA. With 7 bases clipped from V and 3 bases from J, the junction kept 9 bases outside the gene matches. CDR3 size: 14 residues. The CDR3 nucleotides read TGCAGCGCTGGCTACGGGACAGACAATCAGCCCCAGCATTTT. It encodes CSAGYGTDNQPQHF. The full variable domain, in which reference TRBV29-1 and TRBJ1-5 provide the parts outside the CDR3, is SAVISQKPSRDICQRGTSLTIQCQVDSQVTMMFWYRQQPGQSLTLIATANQGSEATYESGFVIDKFPISRPNLTFSTLTVSNMSPEDSSIYLCSAGYGTDNQPQHFGDGTRLSIL.

This clone has only a few counts. J is TRBJ2-1 and V is TRBV9; 9 nucleotides line up with TRBD2. The J segment lost 0 bases and the V segment lost 3 bases, leaving 1 base of the junction unmatched. The CDR3 is made up of 15 amino acids. The germline CDR1 and CDR2 sequences are SGDLS and YYNGEE. The CDR3 DNA follows: TGTGCCAGCAGCGAGACTAGCGGCTCCTACAATGAGCAGTTCTTC. Protein sequence: CASSETSGSYNEQFF.

The chain employs TRBV6-1 and TRBJ2-1, with 10 bases aligning to TRBD2. The V segment lost 7 bases and the J segment 8 bases; nucleotides outside the gene matches: 8. The CDR3 has 14 amino acids. CDR1 MNHNS and CDR2 SASEGT come from the germline V gene. The CDR3 nucleotides read TGTGCCAGCATGCTAGCGGGAGTTGGGTATGAGCAGTTCTTC. Translating it yields CASMLAGVGYEQFF.

This clone was counted a few times. The chain couples TRBV5-6 to TRBJ2-5; 8 bases map to TRBD1. The CDR3 length is 14 residues. V dropped 4 bases and J dropped 4; count of bases not matched to a gene: 6. Germline V gene sequence: CDR1 SGHDT, CDR2 YYEEEE. CDR3 residues: CASSHGQGRETQYF. CDR3 sequence (DNA): TGTGCCAGCAGCCATGGACAGGGCCGAGAGACCCAGTACTTC.

A few counts support this clone. V and J are TRBV2 and TRBJ1-6, with D possibly TRBD1 on 6 matching bases. Germline CDR1 and CDR2: SNHLY and FYNNEI. Deletions cut 5 bases from V and 10 bases from J, with 9 bases between. The CDR3 totals 12 residues. The CDR3 loop reads CASSTGYSPLHF. DNA for the CDR3: TGTGCCAGCAGTACAGGGTACTCACCCCTCCACTTT.

V gene TRBV29-1 combines with J gene TRBJ1-1, with 7 bases matching TRBD1. The CDR3 extends over 14 amino acids. Trimming cost V 5 bases and J 4 bases; bases outside gene matches: 10. Germline CDR1 SQVTM, CDR2 ANQGSEA. The CDR3 reads CSVSGQRRSTEAFF. The CDR3 DNA is TGCAGCGTTTCGGGACAGAGAAGGAGCACTGAAGCTTTCTTT.

This clone was picked up a small number of times. V usage is TRBV2 and J usage is TRBJ2-4; no firm D call. Trimming removed 3 bases at V and 0 bases at J, with 15 bases between. From germline, CDR1 is SNHLY and CDR2 FYNNEI. The length of the CDR3 is 17 residues. The CDR3: CASSDPIGPKAKNIQYF. The DNA of the CDR3 is TGTGCCAGCAGTGACCCTATAGGCCCAAAAGCCAAAAACATTCAGTACTTC.

This rearrangement joins TRBV10-3 to TRBJ2-1, with TRBD1 matching over 7 bases. V gave up 2 bases and J gave up 8 bases; unmatched junction bases: 3. Looked up from germline, CDR1 is ENHRY and CDR2 is SYGVKD. This CDR3 has 13 residues. The CDR3, as DNA: TGTGCCATCAGTGAGCCGACAGGGTATGAGCAGTTCTTC. Protein sequence: CAISEPTGYEQFF.

The rearrangement uses TRBV6-5 and TRBJ1-2; D unresolved. The CDR3 totals 11 residues. Germline CDR1 is MNHEY and CDR2 is SVGAGI. V lost 6 bases to trimming and J lost 7 bases, with 9 bases between them. CDR3: CASRDGGGYTF. The CDR3 DNA reads as TGTGCCAGCAGGGACGGCGGTGGCTACACCTTC.

In this sample, this clone turned up a few times. Mismatch with germline at one junction end may stem from a read error. V gene TRBV7-7 combines with J gene TRBJ2-3; TRBD2 matches at 10 bases. This CDR3 is 16 amino acids long. The germline V gene has CDR1 SSHAT and CDR2 FNYEAQ (reference sequence). The CDR3 protein is CASSLDGTSGTDTQYF. The CDR3 region has the DNA TGTGCTAGCAGCCTAGACGGGACTAGCGGCACAGATACGCAGTATTTT.

This clone was seen more than once but under ten times. Other DNA variants within this sample encode the same CDR3. This rearrangement joins TRBV5-4 to TRBJ2-5; D perhaps matches TRBD1 (6 bases). CDR3 length: 14 residues. Trimming pared 4 bases from V and 1 base from J, leaving 11 bases between. The germline CDR1 and CDR2 sequences are SGHNT and YYREEE (reference sequence). CDR3 DNA sequence: TGTGCCAGCAGCCCTACAGGGCGCCAAGAGACCCAGTACTTC. This codes for CASSPTGRQETQYF.

DNA for the CDR3: TGTGCCAGCACCCCAGGCCCCCACAATGAGCAGTTCTTC. Translating gives CASTPGPHNEQFF. This chain links TRBV7-2 with TRBJ2-1, with D unclear. Germline V gene sequence: CDR1 SGHTA, CDR2 FQGNSA. V lost 7 bases, J lost 5 bases, and 12 bases lay in between. The CDR3 runs to 13 residues.

This clone was counted a few times. This chain links TRBV30 with TRBJ2-1; TRBD2 agrees at 11 bases. Germline loops: CDR1 GTSNPN, CDR2 SVGIG (reference sequence). J gave up 0 bases and V 4 bases, and 8 bases lay outside the gene matches. The CDR3 has 17 amino acids. The CDR3 reads CAWTTGTSGFSYNEQFF. The CDR3 nucleotides are TGTGCCTGGACCACCGGGACTAGCGGCTTCTCCTACAATGAGCAGTTCTTC. Supplemented by reference TRBV30 and TRBJ2-1, the full variable domain reads SQTIHQWPATLVQPVGSPLSLECTVEGTSNPNLYWYRQAAGRGLQLLFYSVGIGQISSEVPQNLSASRPQDRQFILSSKKLLLSDSGFYLCAWTTGTSGFSYNEQFFGPGTRLTVL.

This chain links TRBV7-2 with TRBJ1-4; TRBD1 matches 9 bases. This CDR3 contains 17 residues. The trim removed 8 bases at V and 4 bases at J, leaving 14 bases unmatched. Germline values: CDR1 SGHTA, CDR2 FQGNSA. Written as DNA, the CDR3 is TGTGCCAGCGCTCGTCGGACAGGGGAAATCATTAATGAAAAACTGTTTTTT. Protein product: CASARRTGEIINEKLFF.

The CDR3 coding sequence is TGTGCCAGCAGCTCCGCCCGGGACTCTGAAAAACTGTTTTTT. As protein: CASSSARDSEKLFF. The gene calls are TRBV13 and TRBJ1-4, with a weak D call TRBD1 (5 bases). The CDR3 loop spans 14 amino acids. Germline V gene sequence: CDR1 PRHDT, CDR2 FYEKMQ (reference sequence). Deletions cut 4 bases from V and 7 bases from J, with 13 bases between.